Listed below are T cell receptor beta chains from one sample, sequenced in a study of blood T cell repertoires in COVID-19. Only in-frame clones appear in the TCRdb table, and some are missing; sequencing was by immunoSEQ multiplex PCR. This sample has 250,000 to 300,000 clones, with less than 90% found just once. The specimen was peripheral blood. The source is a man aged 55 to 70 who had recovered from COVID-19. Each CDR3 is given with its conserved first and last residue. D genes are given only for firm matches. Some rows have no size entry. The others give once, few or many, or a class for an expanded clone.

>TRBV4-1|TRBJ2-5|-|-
CASSQVALETQYF
TGCGCCAGCAGCCAAGTTGCGTTGGAGACCCAGTACTTC
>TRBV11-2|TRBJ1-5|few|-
CASSSGQTELQPQHF
TGTGCCAGCAGCTCCGGTCAGACAGAACTTCAGCCCCAGCATTTT
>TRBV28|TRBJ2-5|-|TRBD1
CASSGGQARVETQYF
TGTGCCAGCAGCGGGGGACAGGCAAGGGTAGAGACCCAGTACTTC
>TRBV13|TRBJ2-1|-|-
CASRKGGSYNEQFF
TGTGCCAGCAGGAAAGGGGGCTCCTACAATGAGCAGTTCTTC
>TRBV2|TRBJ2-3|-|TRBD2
CASSGLAFSTDTQYF
TGTGCCAGCAGTGGACTAGCGTTTAGCACAGATACGCAGTATTTT
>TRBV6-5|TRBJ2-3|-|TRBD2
CASLTRLAGTDTQYF
TGTGCCAGCCTTACCAGACTAGCGGGCACAGATACGCAGTATTTT
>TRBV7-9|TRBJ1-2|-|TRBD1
CASSKDTGTGGGYTF
TGTGCCAGCAGCAAAGACACCGGGACAGGAGGGGGCTACACCTTC
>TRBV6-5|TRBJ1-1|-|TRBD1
CASSTRQGFTEAFF
TGTGCCAGCAGTACCCGACAGGGATTCACTGAAGCTTTCTTT
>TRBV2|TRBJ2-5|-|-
CAGALEETQYF
TGTGCGGGGGCGCTCGAAGAGACCCAGTACTTC
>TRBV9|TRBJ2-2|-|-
CASSSQVGRSNTGELFF
TGTGCCAGCAGCTCCCAGGTGGGGCGGTCAAACACCGGGGAGCTGTTTTTT
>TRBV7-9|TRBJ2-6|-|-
CASTQGGTGANVLTF
TGTGCCAGCACCCAGGGGGGAACTGGGGCCAACGTCCTGACTTTC
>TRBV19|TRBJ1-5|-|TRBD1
CASSIGSGTGGYRSNQPQHF
TGTGCCAGTAGTATAGGCTCCGGGACAGGGGGATACAGGAGCAATCAGCCCCAGCATTTT
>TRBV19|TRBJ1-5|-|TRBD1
CASSTTGRQPQHF
TGTGCCAGTAGTACGACAGGGCGGCAGCCCCAGCATTTT
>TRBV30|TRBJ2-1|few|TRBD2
CAWSVGLAGVSEQFF
TGTGCCTGGAGTGTGGGACTAGCGGGAGTAAGTGAGCAGTTCTTC
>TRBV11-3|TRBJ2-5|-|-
CASSLGTQETQYF
TGTGCCAGCAGCTTAGGTACTCAAGAGACCCAGTACTTC
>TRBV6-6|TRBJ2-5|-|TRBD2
CASSYWGGETQYF
TGTGCCAGCAGTTACTGGGGGGGGGAGACCCAGTACTTC
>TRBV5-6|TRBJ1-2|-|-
CASSLRSHYGYTF
TGTGCCAGCAGCTTGAGGAGCCACTATGGCTACACCTTC
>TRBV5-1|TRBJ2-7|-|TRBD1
CASSDRDSVSYEQYF
TGCGCCAGCAGTGACCGGGACAGCGTCTCCTACGAGCAGTACTTC
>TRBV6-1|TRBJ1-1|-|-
CASSEAQAQTEAFF
TGTGCCAGCAGTGAAGCCCAGGCTCAGACTGAAGCTTTCTTT
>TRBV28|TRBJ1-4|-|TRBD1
CASSLTGQLNEKLFF
TGTGCCAGCAGTTTAACGGGACAGCTTAATGAAAAACTGTTTTTT
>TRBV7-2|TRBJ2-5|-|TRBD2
CASSYGGTSGKQTQYF
TGTGCCAGCAGCTACGGCGGGACTAGCGGGAAACAGACCCAGTACTTC
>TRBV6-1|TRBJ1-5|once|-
CASSEAAGSEQPQHF
TGTGCCAGCAGTGAAGCGGCAGGGTCAGAACAGCCCCAGCATTTT
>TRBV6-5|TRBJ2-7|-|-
CASSYGAGLLRYF
TGTGCCAGCAGTTACGGAGCAGGGCTCCTGCGGTACTTC